These 13 T cell receptor beta chains were all obtained from the same sample, sequenced in a study of post-analysis software for immune sequencing data. Notes on the study in general: The five TRBV segments detected at higher frequency in patients than in controls included TRBV5-6, TRBV5-1 and TRBV20-1.

Researchers reported that TCR beta cDNA libraries carried unique molecular identifiers. MiXCR, run by TCRdb on the PCR reads, gives a single entry per CDR3 protein. The data contain some 370,000 distinct CDR3 sequences, roughly 35% of them seen just once; the ten biggest clones take up 10% to 15%. The antigens these receptors bind are not known. The material sequenced was blood. These receptors all stem from a girl between 5 and 17 years old with multiple sclerosis.

This clonotype was seen a handful of times. The V gene is TRBV20-1, the J gene TRBJ2-5; D gene unclear. The end of the DNA aligns better with TRBJ2-7, so the J call may be wrong. This CDR3 contains 12 residues. In germline, CDR1 is DFQATT, CDR2 SNEGSKA (reference sequence). The CDR3 DNA follows: TGCAGTGCTACAGTTGTGCGAGGCGAGCAGTACTTC. It encodes CSATVVRGEQYF.

This clonotype was detected a few times. As DNA, the CDR3 is TGCAGTGCTAGAGACCCGGCAACCTACAATGAGCAGTTCTTC. It specifies CSARDPATYNEQFF. This chain links TRBV20-1 with TRBJ2-1; the D is unclear. The germline CDR1 and CDR2 sequences are DFQATT and SNEGSKA (reference sequence). Trimming took off 0 bases at V and 2 bases at J, with 8 bases between the two ends. The CDR3 has 14 residues.

This clonotype was counted a single time. The chain is built from TRBV4-1 and TRBJ2-1; D remains ambiguous. The CDR3 runs 15 residues. CDR1 and CDR2 (germline): MGHRA, YSYEKL. Trimming stripped 0 bases from V and 10 bases from J, with 16 bases between. CDR3 in amino acids: CASSQEGGLFREQFF. The CDR3 bases are TGCGCCAGCAGCCAAGAAGGTGGCTTATTTAGGGAGCAGTTCTTC.

This chain uses TRBV7-3 with TRBJ2-3; no firm D call. Germline loops: CDR1 SGHTA, CDR2 FQGTGA. The V gene lost 5 bases and the J gene lost 3 bases, with 18 bases spanning the gap. The CDR3 covers 16 residues. CDR3 bases: TGTGCCAGCAGCATAGGAGTAGCTATGGAAACAGATACGCAGTATTTT. It is translated as CASSIGVAMETDTQYF.

This clonotype was counted only a few times. The chain carries TRBV11-3 and TRBJ2-7, with D unresolved. The V and J ends lost 0 bases and 0 bases respectively, with 9 bases between them. In germline, CDR1 is SGHNT, CDR2 YENEEA. CDR3 length: 15 residues. The CDR3 sequence is CASSLDRQSSYEQYF. The CDR3 nucleotides are TGTGCCAGCAGCTTAGATCGACAAAGCTCCTACGAGCAGTACTTC.

This clonotype was recorded a few times. The chain couples TRBV7-9 to TRBJ1-4, with D tentatively TRBD1 (6 bases). Trimming removed 5 bases at V and 4 bases at J, with 11 bases between. Germline loops: CDR1 SEHNR, CDR2 FQNEAQ (reference sequence). CDR3 length: 14 amino acids. Here the CDR3 DNA reads TGTGCCAGCAGCCCAGGGGCGATTAATGAAAAACTGTTTTTT. It specifies CASSPGAINEKLFF.

The chain recombines TRBV12-3 or TRBV12-4 with TRBJ2-5; tentative D call: TRBD2 (5 bases). V gave up 5 bases and J gave up 11 bases, with 27 bases separating them. This CDR3 spans 16 amino acids. This CDR3 reads CASSLMRGPGGNEQYF. The CDR3 nucleotides read TGTGCCAGCAGTCTAATGAGAGGGCCGGGTGGCAATGAGCAGTACTTC.

This clonotype was recorded a few times. The V call is TRBV12-3 or TRBV12-4, the J call TRBJ1-5, with a tentative D call TRBD1 (5 bases). Trimming left V 6 bases short and J 2 bases short, with 11 bases between. CDR3 size: 14 residues. CDR3 region: CASRPVGGNQPQHF. The CDR3 coding sequence is TGTGCCAGCAGGCCGGTGGGGGGCAATCAGCCCCAGCATTTT.

V usage is TRBV12-3 or TRBV12-4 and J usage is TRBJ1-5, with TRBD1 as a possible D gene (5 bases). The CDR3 has 14 amino acids. V lost 6 bases and J lost 5, with 14 bases in between. The CDR3 sequence is CASRFAGGDQPQHF. Written as DNA, the CDR3 is TGTGCCAGCAGGTTTGCGGGGGGGGATCAGCCCCAGCATTTT.

This rearrangement joins TRBV9 to TRBJ2-5; 8 nucleotides match TRBD1. Near its end, the DNA agrees better with TRBJ2-7, so the J call may be wrong. Germline values: CDR1 SGDLS, CDR2 YYNGEE. CDR3 length: 15 amino acids. CDR3 amino acids: CASSPEGQGADEQYF. In nucleotides, the CDR3 is TGTGCCAGCAGCCCGGAGGGGCAGGGGGCGGACGAGCAGTACTTC.

As regards this clonotype: At one end the junction does not follow the germline gene, possibly because of a read error. V gene TRBV3-1 combines with J gene TRBJ1-5; unclear D gene. CDR1 and CDR2 (germline): LGHDT, YNNKEL (reference sequence). The CDR3 totals 13 residues. DNA of the CDR3: TGTGCCAGCAGCCCCTCGCCCGATCAGCTCCAGCATTTT. Protein: CASSPSPDQLQHF.

The chain couples TRBV28 to TRBJ2-1; D not resolved. The CDR3 runs 14 residues. Germline CDR1 is MDHEN and CDR2 is SYDVKM. Trimming left V 3 bases short and J 1 base short, with 7 bases between. CDR3 sequence reads: CASSFQASYNEQFF. CDR3 bases: TGTGCCAGCAGTTTTCAGGCTTCCTACAATGAGCAGTTCTTC.

V gene TRBV20-1 combines with J gene TRBJ2-7; 11 bases fit TRBD2. This CDR3 region has 16 residues. CDR1 DFQATT and CDR2 SNEGSKA come from the germline V gene (reference sequence). After removal of 3 bases from V and 4 bases from J, the junction contained 11 bases not matched to a gene. The CDR3 spells CSASNPSGGRPYEQYF. For the CDR3, the DNA is TGCAGTGCTAGTAACCCTAGCGGGGGGCGTCCTTACGAGCAGTACTTC.